This T cell receptor beta chain was captured by sequencing in a study of blood T cell repertoires in COVID-19. The ends lost 3 bases at V and 3 bases at J; junction bases unmatched: 7. This CDR3 is built from 16 residues. Germline V gene sequence: CDR1 MNHNS, CDR2 SASEGT. Some clones are missing from TCRdb's copy, which holds only in-frame ones; the method was immunoSEQ multiplex PCR. Here the sample spans around 250,000 clones, 70% to 90% being singletons. This sequence joins TRBV6-1 and TRBJ2-1; 8 bases fit TRBD2. The clonotype was recovered from a man aged 55-75 years who had recovered from COVID-19. The specimen sequenced was peripheral blood. This CDR3 is CASSDTGTRVYNEQFF. The CDR3 bases are TGTGCCAGCAGTGATACCGGGACTAGGGTCTACAATGAGCAGTTCTTC.